These T cell receptor beta chains were read from a single sample in a study of T cell responses to AZD1222 COVID-19 vaccine. Sequencing used immunoSEQ multiplex PCR; TCRdb keeps in-frame clones, though not all of them. The sample carries roughly 140,000 clones, roughly 88% recorded once. The sequenced sample was peripheral blood, obtained on day 0 of AZD1222 vaccination. Receptor source: an adult in good health. Both conserved end residues are part of each CDR3. A D gene is named only where the DNA matches it firmly. Size tells how often a clone was seen (once, few, many) or the class of an expanded clone, and some rows leave it out.

v_gene: TRBV5-1
abundance: once
j_gene: TRBJ2-1
d_gene: -
CDR3nt: TGCGCCAGCAGCCCGGGCGAATCCTTCTACAATGAGCAGTTCTTC
CDR3aa: CASSPGESFYNEQFF

v_gene: TRBV6-5
abundance: -
j_gene: TRBJ1-6
d_gene: -
CDR3nt: TGTGCCAGCAGAATCAGAGGAGGACCTCTCCACTTT
CDR3aa: CASRIRGGPLHF

v_gene: TRBV6-5
abundance: -
j_gene: TRBJ1-1
d_gene: -
CDR3nt: TGTGCCAGCAGAAGGGACCTGGCCGAAGCTTTCTTT
CDR3aa: CASRRDLAEAFF

v_gene: TRBV13
abundance: -
j_gene: TRBJ2-3
d_gene: -
CDR3nt: TGTGCCAGCAGCTCCCGGAGGGGATACACAGATACGCAGTATTTT
CDR3aa: CASSSRRGYTDTQYF

v_gene: TRBV19
abundance: -
j_gene: TRBJ1-5
d_gene: -
CDR3nt: TGTGCCAGTAGTGGCGGACAGCGCGGTCGGCCCCAGCATTTT
CDR3aa: CASSGGQRGRPQHF

v_gene: TRBV6-2/TRBV6-3
abundance: few
j_gene: TRBJ2-1
d_gene: -
CDR3nt: TGTGCCAGCAGTTACTCGAGGGTAGCCGAGCAGTTCTTC
CDR3aa: CASSYSRVAEQFF

v_gene: TRBV19
abundance: -
j_gene: TRBJ1-5
d_gene: -
CDR3nt: TGTGCCAGTAGTACAACAGGAGAGCAGCCCCAGCATTTT
CDR3aa: CASSTTGEQPQHF

v_gene: TRBV7-2
abundance: -
j_gene: TRBJ1-5
d_gene: -
CDR3nt: TGTGCCAGCAGCCAAATCAACAGAGTTCAGCCCCAGCATTTT
CDR3aa: CASSQINRVQPQHF

v_gene: TRBV19
abundance: -
j_gene: TRBJ2-5
d_gene: -
CDR3nt: TGTGCCAGTAGTATGGTCTTGGGGGAGACCCAGTACTTC
CDR3aa: CASSMVLGETQYF

v_gene: TRBV29-1
abundance: -
j_gene: TRBJ1-1
d_gene: -
CDR3nt: TGCAGCGGGGCGATGGGGGACACTGAAGCTTTCTTT
CDR3aa: CSGAMGDTEAFF

v_gene: TRBV5-1
abundance: -
j_gene: TRBJ1-2
d_gene: TRBD1
CDR3nt: TGCGCCAGCAGCGTGGGCCCGGGACAGGGCGCCTATGGCTACACCTTC
CDR3aa: CASSVGPGQGAYGYTF

v_gene: TRBV6-4
abundance: -
j_gene: TRBJ2-3
d_gene: -
CDR3nt: TGCGCCAGCAGTGACTCGGGGAGGGGGCCAACAGATACGCAGTATTTT
CDR3aa: CASSDSGRGPTDTQYF

v_gene: TRBV7-2
abundance: -
j_gene: TRBJ1-2
d_gene: -
CDR3nt: TGTGCCAGCAGCTTAGGAGTCAGCAACTATGGCTACACCTTC
CDR3aa: CASSLGVSNYGYTF

v_gene: TRBV6-2/TRBV6-3
abundance: -
j_gene: TRBJ2-7
d_gene: TRBD2
CDR3nt: TGTGCCAGCAGTTACCTCGGGGGGGGCGCGTACGAGCAGTACTTC
CDR3aa: CASSYLGGGAYEQYF

v_gene: TRBV7-2
abundance: -
j_gene: TRBJ1-5
d_gene: -
CDR3nt: TGTGCCAGCAGCTTATCAGGGGCCGGGAGTCAGCCCCAGCATTTT
CDR3aa: CASSLSGAGSQPQHF

v_gene: TRBV21-1
abundance: -
j_gene: TRBJ1-1
d_gene: -
CDR3nt: TGTGCCAGCAGCAGCCCTTGTAACACTGAAGCTTTCTTT
CDR3aa: CASSSPCNTEAFF

v_gene: TRBV27
abundance: -
j_gene: TRBJ2-5
d_gene: -
CDR3nt: TGTGCCAGCAGTTTATGGGGCTCACAAGAGACCCAGTACTTC
CDR3aa: CASSLWGSQETQYF

v_gene: TRBV12-3/TRBV12-4
abundance: -
j_gene: TRBJ2-5
d_gene: -
CDR3nt: TGTGCCAGCAATAGTGGGCAAGAGACCCAGTACTTC
CDR3aa: CASNSGQETQYF

v_gene: TRBV5-8
abundance: -
j_gene: TRBJ1-4
d_gene: TRBD1
CDR3nt: TGTGCCAGCAGCTTGGGCCAGACGACAGGGCGAAATGAAAAACTGTTTTTT
CDR3aa: CASSLGQTTGRNEKLFF

v_gene: TRBV11-3
abundance: -
j_gene: TRBJ2-6
d_gene: TRBD1
CDR3nt: TGTGCCAGCAGCTCCGGGACAGGTGGGGCCAACGTCCTGACTTTC
CDR3aa: CASSSGTGGANVLTF

v_gene: TRBV19
abundance: -
j_gene: TRBJ2-5
d_gene: -
CDR3nt: TGTGCCAGTAGCCCCCGGGGTAGAGAGGAGACCCAGTACTTC
CDR3aa: CASSPRGREETQYF

v_gene: TRBV12-3/TRBV12-4
abundance: -
j_gene: TRBJ1-5
d_gene: -
CDR3nt: TGTGCCAGCAGTAATAGCAATCAGCCCCAGCATTTT
CDR3aa: CASSNSNQPQHF

v_gene: TRBV5-6
abundance: few
j_gene: TRBJ1-2
d_gene: -
CDR3nt: TGTGCCAGCACCCCGGGCAACGGGGCTCTTAACTATGGCTACACCTTC
CDR3aa: CASTPGNGALNYGYTF

v_gene: TRBV7-9
abundance: -
j_gene: TRBJ1-5
d_gene: TRBD1
CDR3nt: TGTGCCAGCAGCGCGTTTACAGGGGCCGCGGGTCAGCCCCAGCATTTT
CDR3aa: CASSAFTGAAGQPQHF

v_gene: TRBV7-8
abundance: -
j_gene: TRBJ1-2
d_gene: -
CDR3nt: TGTGCCAGCAGCCCGTCCGACAGGCCACAATATGGCTACACCTTC
CDR3aa: CASSPSDRPQYGYTF

v_gene: TRBV4-3
abundance: -
j_gene: TRBJ1-2
d_gene: TRBD1
CDR3nt: TGCGCCAGCAGCCAAGACATCTTCGAGGGGGACAGGGATGGCTACACCTTC
CDR3aa: CASSQDIFEGDRDGYTF

v_gene: TRBV5-1
abundance: -
j_gene: TRBJ1-1
d_gene: -
CDR3nt: TGCGCCAGCAGCTTTGGAGGGGGTAACACTGAAGCTTTCTTT
CDR3aa: CASSFGGGNTEAFF

v_gene: TRBV6-2/TRBV6-3
abundance: -
j_gene: TRBJ2-2
d_gene: TRBD2
CDR3nt: TGTGCCAGCAGTTACCCGACTAGCGGGAGTGTTACCGGGGAGCTGTTTTTT
CDR3aa: CASSYPTSGSVTGELFF

v_gene: TRBV6-5
abundance: -
j_gene: TRBJ2-1
d_gene: -
CDR3nt: TGTGCCAGCAGTTACGTCGCGGGTGTCGGTGAGCAGTTCTTC
CDR3aa: CASSYVAGVGEQFF